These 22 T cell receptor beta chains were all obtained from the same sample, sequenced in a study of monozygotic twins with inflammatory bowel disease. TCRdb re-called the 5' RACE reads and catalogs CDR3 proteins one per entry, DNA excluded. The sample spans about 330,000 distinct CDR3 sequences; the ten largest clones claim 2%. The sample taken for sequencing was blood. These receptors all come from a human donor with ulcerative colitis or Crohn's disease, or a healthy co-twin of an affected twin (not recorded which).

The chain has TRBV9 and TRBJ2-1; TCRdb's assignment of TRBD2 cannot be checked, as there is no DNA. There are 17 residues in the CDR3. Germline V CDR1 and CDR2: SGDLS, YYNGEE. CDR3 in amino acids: CASSVQVSGRIDNEQFF.

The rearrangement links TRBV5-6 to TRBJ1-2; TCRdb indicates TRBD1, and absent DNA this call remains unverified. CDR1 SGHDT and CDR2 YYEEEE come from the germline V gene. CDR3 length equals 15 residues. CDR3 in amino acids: CASSSPGQRNYGYTF.

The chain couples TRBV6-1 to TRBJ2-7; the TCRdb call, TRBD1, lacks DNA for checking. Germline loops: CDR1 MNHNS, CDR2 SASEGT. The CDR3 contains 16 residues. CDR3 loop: CASSPGTGTSSYEQYF.

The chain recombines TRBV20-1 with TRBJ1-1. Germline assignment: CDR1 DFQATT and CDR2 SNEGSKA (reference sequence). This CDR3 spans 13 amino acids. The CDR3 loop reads CSARLAWRPEAFF.

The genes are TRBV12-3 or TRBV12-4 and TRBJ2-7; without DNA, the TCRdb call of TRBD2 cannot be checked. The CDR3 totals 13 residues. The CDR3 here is CASSTGPPYEQYF.

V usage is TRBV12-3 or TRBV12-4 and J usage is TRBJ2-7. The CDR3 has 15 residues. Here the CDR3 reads CASSLALAGVYEQYF.

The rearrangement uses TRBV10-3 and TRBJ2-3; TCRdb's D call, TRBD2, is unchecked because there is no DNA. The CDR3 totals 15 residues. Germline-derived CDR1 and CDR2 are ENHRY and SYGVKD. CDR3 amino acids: CAISDGLAGGLTQYF.

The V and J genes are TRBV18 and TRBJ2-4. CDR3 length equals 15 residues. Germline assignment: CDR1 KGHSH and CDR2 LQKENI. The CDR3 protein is CASSPVQASKNIQYF. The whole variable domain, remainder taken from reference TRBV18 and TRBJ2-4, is NAGVMQNPRHLVRRRGQEARLRCSPMKGHSHVYWYRQLPEEGLKFMVYLQKENIIDESGMPKERFSAEFPKEGPSILRIQQVVRGDSAAYFCASSPVQASKNIQYFGAGTRLSVL.

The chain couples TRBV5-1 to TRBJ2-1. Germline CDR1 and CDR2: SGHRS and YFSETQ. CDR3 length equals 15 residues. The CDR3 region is CASSPVLFPYNEQFF.

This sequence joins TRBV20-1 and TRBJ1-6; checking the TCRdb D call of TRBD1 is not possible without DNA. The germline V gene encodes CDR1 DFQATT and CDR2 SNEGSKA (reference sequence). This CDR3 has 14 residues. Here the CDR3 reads CSAKGSYDNSPLHF.

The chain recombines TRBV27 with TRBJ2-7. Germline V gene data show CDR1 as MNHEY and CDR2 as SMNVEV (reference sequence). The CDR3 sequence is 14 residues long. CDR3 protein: CASRILPRSYEQYF.

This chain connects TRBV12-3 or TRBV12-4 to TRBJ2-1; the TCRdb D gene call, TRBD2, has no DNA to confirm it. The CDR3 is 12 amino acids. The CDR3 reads CASSLNSLFQFF.

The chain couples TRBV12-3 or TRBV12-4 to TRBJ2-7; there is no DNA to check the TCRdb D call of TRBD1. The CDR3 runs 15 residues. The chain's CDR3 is CASTTSGTGAYEQYF.

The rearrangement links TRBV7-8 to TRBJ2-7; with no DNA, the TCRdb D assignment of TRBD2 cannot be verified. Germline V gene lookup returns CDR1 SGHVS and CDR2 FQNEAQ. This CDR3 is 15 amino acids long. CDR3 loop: CASSLLGGGAYEQYF.

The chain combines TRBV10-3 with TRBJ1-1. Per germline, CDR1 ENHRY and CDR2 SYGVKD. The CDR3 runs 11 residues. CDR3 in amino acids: CAISEGLEAFF.

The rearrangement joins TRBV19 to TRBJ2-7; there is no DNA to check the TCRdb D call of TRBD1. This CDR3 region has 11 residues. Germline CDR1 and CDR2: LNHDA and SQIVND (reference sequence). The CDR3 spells CASQQGHEQYF.

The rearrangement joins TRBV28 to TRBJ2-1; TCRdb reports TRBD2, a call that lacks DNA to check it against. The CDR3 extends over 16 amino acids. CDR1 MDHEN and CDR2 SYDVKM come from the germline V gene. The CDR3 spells CASSLGLVGPSGEQFF.

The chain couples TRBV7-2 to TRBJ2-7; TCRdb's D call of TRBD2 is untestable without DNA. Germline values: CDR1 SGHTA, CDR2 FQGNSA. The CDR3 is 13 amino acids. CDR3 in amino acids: CASSLGLQYEQYF.

The CDR3 sequence: CASSFGQGKGADTQYF. The chain links TRBV5-1 to TRBJ2-3; lacking DNA, the TRBD1 call made by TCRdb goes unchecked. The germline V gene encodes CDR1 SGHRS and CDR2 YFSETQ. The CDR3 has 16 amino acids.

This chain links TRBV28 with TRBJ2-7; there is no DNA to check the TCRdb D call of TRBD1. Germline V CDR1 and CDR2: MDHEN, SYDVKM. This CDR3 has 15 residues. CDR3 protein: CASIGQGQATYEQYF.

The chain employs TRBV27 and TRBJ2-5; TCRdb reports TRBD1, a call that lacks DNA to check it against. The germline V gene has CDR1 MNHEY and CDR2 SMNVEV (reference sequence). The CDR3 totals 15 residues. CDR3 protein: CASSLSTGGGETQYF.

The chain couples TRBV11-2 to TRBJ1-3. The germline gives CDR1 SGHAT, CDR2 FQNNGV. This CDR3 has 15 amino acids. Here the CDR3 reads CASSLEGIAGNTIYF.